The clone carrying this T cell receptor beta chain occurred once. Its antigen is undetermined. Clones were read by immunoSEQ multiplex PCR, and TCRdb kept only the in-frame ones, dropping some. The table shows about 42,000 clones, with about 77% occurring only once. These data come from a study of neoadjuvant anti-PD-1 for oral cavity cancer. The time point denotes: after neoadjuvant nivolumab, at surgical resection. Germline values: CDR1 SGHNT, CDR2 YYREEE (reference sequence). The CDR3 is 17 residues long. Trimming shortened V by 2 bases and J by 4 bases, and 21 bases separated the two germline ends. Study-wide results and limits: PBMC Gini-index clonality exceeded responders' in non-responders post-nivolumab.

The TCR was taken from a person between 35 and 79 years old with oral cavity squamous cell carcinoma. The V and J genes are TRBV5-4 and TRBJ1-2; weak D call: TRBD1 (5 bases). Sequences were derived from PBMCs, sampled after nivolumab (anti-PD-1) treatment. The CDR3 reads CASSLDWSRDFSYGYTF. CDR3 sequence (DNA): TGTGCCAGCAGCTTAGATTGGTCCAGGGACTTTTCCTATGGCTACACCTTC.